This entry lists 32 T cell receptor beta chains sequenced from one sample in a study of beta chain features in type 1 diabetes. Every bit of the isolated RNA underwent reverse transcription, so sequencing read expressed TCRB transcripts. Generated by immunoSEQ multiplex PCR, the TCRdb table keeps only in-frame clones and is missing some. The sample carries more than 110,000 clones, around 7% recorded once. The specimen was central memory CD4+ T cells from blood. The receptors originated from a woman in her 30s in good health.

This chain links TRBV5-4 with TRBJ2-1, with 9 bases matching TRBD2. Per the germline V gene, CDR1 is SGHNT and CDR2 is YYREEE (reference sequence). The CDR3 is 17 residues long. Trimming cost V 4 bases and J 1 base; bases outside gene matches: 9. This chain's CDR3 is CASSHFLAGRSYNEQFF. Here the CDR3 DNA reads TGTGCCAGCAGCCACTTCCTAGCGGGACGATCCTACAATGAGCAGTTCTTC.

Many counts were recorded for this clone. This chain joins TRBV5-1 and TRBJ2-1, with TRBD2 as a possible D gene (5 bases). Germline V gene sequence: CDR1 SGHRS, CDR2 YFSETQ. The CDR3 runs to 15 residues. Trimming left V 6 bases short and J 4 bases short, with 17 bases between. The CDR3 region is CASKRESGSYNEQFF. The DNA for the CDR3 is TGCGCCAGCAAGCGAGAGAGCGGAAGTTACAATGAGCAGTTCTTC.

This clone was found a few times. This chain's CDR3 is CASSYGGSVDTQYF. CDR3 coding DNA: TGTGCCAGCAGTTACGGCGGGAGTGTGGATACGCAGTATTTT. This sequence joins TRBV6-6 and TRBJ2-3; 7 bases agree with TRBD2. The CDR3 totals 14 residues. The germline CDR1 and CDR2 sequences are MNHNY and SVGAGI (reference sequence). Germline trimming cut 2 bases from V and 6 bases from J; bases unmatched to any gene: 5.

The gene calls are TRBV7-9 and TRBJ2-3; D is unresolved. The germline V gene encodes CDR1 SEHNR and CDR2 FQNEAQ (reference sequence). This CDR3 comprises 15 residues. Deletions cut 5 bases from V and 1 base from J, with 13 bases between. In DNA, the CDR3 is TGTGCCAGCAGCGCCCGTGGTCAGGGCACAGATACGCAGTATTTT. Amino acids: CASSARGQGTDTQYF.

This clone came up a few times. This chain uses TRBV6-5 with TRBJ2-1, with D hard to call. This CDR3 comprises 12 residues. Trimming took off 4 bases at V and 5 bases at J, with 6 bases between the two ends. CDR1 is MNHEY and CDR2 is SVGAGI in the germline V gene. The DNA for the CDR3 is TGTGCCAGCAGTTCGCGAAACAATGAGCAGTTCTTC. Amino acids: CASSSRNNEQFF.

This chain joins TRBV6-5 and TRBJ2-5; 10 bases align to TRBD2. The CDR3 loop spans 14 amino acids. Germline V lookup: CDR1 MNHEY, CDR2 SVGAGI. J gave up 4 bases and V 10 bases, and 9 bases lay outside the gene matches. This CDR3 reads CATLAGVRGETQYF. The DNA of the CDR3 is TGTGCCACCCTAGCGGGAGTGAGGGGAGAGACCCAGTACTTC.

The V call is TRBV5-4, the J call TRBJ2-7, with D possibly TRBD2 on 5 matching bases. This CDR3 spans 15 amino acids. Trimming shortened V by 5 bases and J by 3 bases, and 18 bases separated the two germline ends. Looked up from germline, CDR1 is SGHNT and CDR2 is YYREEE (reference sequence). In DNA, the CDR3 is TGTGCCAGCAGTCAACCGGGTCTAGCAGGCTACGAGCAGTACTTC. Its translation is CASSQPGLAGYEQYF.

The chain carries TRBV28 and TRBJ1-5; 7 bases map to TRBD1. Trimming at V came to 6 bases and at J to 10 bases, leaving 12 bases not matched to a gene. This CDR3 is 14 amino acids long. CDR1 and CDR2 (germline): MDHEN, SYDVKM. CDR3 protein: CASRRDRQETPQHF. The CDR3 DNA sequence: TGTGCCAGCAGAAGGGACAGACAGGAAACACCCCAGCATTTT. Based on the CDR3 plus reference TRBV28 and TRBJ1-5, the full variable domain is DVKVTQSSRYLVKRTGEKVFLECVQDMDHENMFWYRQDPGLGLRLIYFSYDVKMKEKGDIPEGYSVSREKKERFSLILESASTNQTSMYLCASRRDRQETPQHFGDGTRLSIL.

This clone showed up just a few times. Other DNA sequences within the sample encode an identical CDR3. The chain links TRBV4-1 to TRBJ1-4; 12 nucleotides line up with TRBD1. The V and J ends lost 3 bases and 8 bases, in that order; junction bases with no gene match: 4. From germline, CDR1 is MGHRA and CDR2 YSYEKL. The CDR3 runs to 15 residues. CDR3 nucleotides: TGCGCCAGCAGCCAGGACGGGACAGGGGGCGAAAAACTGTTTTTT. Translating it yields CASSQDGTGGEKLFF.

There are a few counts of this clone. The chain combines TRBV7-3 with TRBJ2-2; 7 bases are shared with TRBD2. The J segment lost 9 bases and the V segment lost 3 bases, leaving 13 bases of the junction unmatched. Germline CDR1 is SGHTA and CDR2 is FQGTGA. The CDR3 is 16 amino acids. CDR3 sequence (DNA): TGTGCCAGCAGCTTCGAGGGAGGGCCCTTGGTCAGGGAGCTGTTTTTT. It codes for CASSFEGGPLVRELFF.

The chain combines TRBV27 with TRBJ2-7; 8 bases map to TRBD2. The germline gives CDR1 MNHEY, CDR2 SMNVEV (reference sequence). The J segment lost 0 bases and the V segment lost 4 bases, leaving 5 bases of the junction unmatched. CDR3 size: 15 residues. The CDR3, as DNA: TGTGCCAGCAGTTCAAGCGGGAGAGGCTCCTACGAGCAGTACTTC. Translated: CASSSSGRGSYEQYF.

This clone was seen a few times. This same CDR3 is encoded by further DNA sequences in the sample. The V gene is TRBV5-1, the J gene TRBJ2-5; 7 nucleotides agree with TRBD1. The CDR3 contains 14 residues. Germline CDR1 reads SGHRS; CDR2 reads YFSETQ. V gave up 3 bases and J gave up 2 bases; unmatched junction bases: 4. The CDR3 sequence is CASSYGTVQETQYF. Written as DNA, the CDR3 is TGCGCCAGCAGCTACGGGACAGTTCAAGAGACCCAGTACTTC.

Worth noting for this clone: An end of the junction differs from the germline gene, which may be a read error. The J gene is TRBJ1-1, the V gene TRBV5-4; D is possibly TRBD1 (6 bases). Looked up from germline, CDR1 is SGHNT and CDR2 is YYREEE (reference sequence). The CDR3 runs to 14 residues. CDR3 sequence reads: CASSQVWTDGEAFF. In DNA, the CDR3 is TGCGCCAGCAGCCAAGTGTGGACAGACGGTGAAGCTTTCTTT.

The chain has TRBV21-1 and TRBJ2-2; the table's D call of TRBD1 was not tested on the DNA. TRBV21-1 is termed a pseudogene. CDR3 length: 15 residues. The CDR3 nucleotides read TGTGCCAGCAGGAGGGGACAGGAGGACACCGGGGAGCTGTTTTTT. Protein product: CASRRGQEDTGELFF.

The chain is built from TRBV2 and TRBJ2-5; 14 bases fit TRBD2. The CDR3 contains 16 residues. Germline lookup yields CDR1 SNHLY and CDR2 FYNNEI. The V and J ends lost 5 bases and 2 bases, in that order; junction bases with no gene match: 4. In DNA, the CDR3 is TGTGCCAGCAGTCGCAGACTAGCGGGAGGGCAAGAGACCCAGTACTTC. It translates to CASSRRLAGGQETQYF.

CDR3 in DNA: TGCGCCAGCAGCCAAGGCGGGACTATCCCTAACAATGAGCAGTTCTTC. Protein product: CASSQGGTIPNNEQFF. This sequence joins TRBV4-3 and TRBJ2-1, with 7 positions matching TRBD2. CDR3 length equals 16 residues. CDR1 is LGHNA, CDR2 YSLEER, per germline. V was clipped by 1 base and J by 5 bases; unmatched bases: 8.

There are many counts of this clone. The V call is TRBV25-1, the J call TRBJ1-2, with TRBD1 matching 7 bases. The trim removed 5 bases at V and 5 bases at J, leaving 5 bases unmatched. The CDR3 runs 13 residues. The germline V gene encodes CDR1 MGHDK and CDR2 SYGVNS. CDR3 amino acids: CASSTGVGYGYTF. CDR3 sequence (DNA): TGTGCCAGCAGTACAGGGGTGGGGTATGGCTACACCTTC.

The V and J genes are TRBV7-2 and TRBJ2-7; D is ambiguous. V lost 4 bases, J lost 7 bases, and 8 bases lay in between. The CDR3 is 11 residues long. From germline, CDR1 is SGHTA and CDR2 FQGNSA. The CDR3 DNA sequence: TGTGCCAGCAGCTCCTTCGCGGAGCAGTACTTC. Protein sequence: CASSSFAEQYF. The full variable domain, with the rest looked up from reference TRBV7-2 and TRBJ2-7, is GAGVSQSPSNKVTEKGKDVELRCDPISGHTALYWYRQSLGQGLEFLIYFQGNSAPDKSGLPSDRFSAERTGGSVSTLTIQRTQQEDSAVYLCASSSFAEQYFGPGTRLTVT.

In this sample, this clone turned up a few times. This chain uses TRBV28 with TRBJ2-3, with D possibly matching TRBD2 (6 bases). Germline V CDR1 and CDR2: MDHEN, SYDVKM. The CDR3 sequence is 15 residues long. V lost 4 bases and J lost 2, with 13 bases in between. CDR3 in DNA: TGTGCCAGCAGTTCGGGACTCACTTACACAGATACGCAGTATTTT. Its protein is CASSSGLTYTDTQYF. Full variable domain (rest looked up from reference TRBV28 and TRBJ2-3): DVKVTQSSRYLVKRTGEKVFLECVQDMDHENMFWYRQDPGLGLRLIYFSYDVKMKEKGDIPEGYSVSREKKERFSLILESASTNQTSMYLCASSSGLTYTDTQYFGPGTRLTVL.

V usage is TRBV11-3 and J usage is TRBJ1-2; D remains unclear. This CDR3 spans 12 amino acids. The ends were cut back, 3 bases at V and 7 bases at J, with 9 bases in the middle. Germline loops: CDR1 SGHNT, CDR2 YENEEA. The CDR3 loop is CASSFEGTGYTF. As DNA, the CDR3 is TGTGCCAGCAGCTTCGAGGGCACTGGCTACACCTTC. Supplemented by reference TRBV11-3 and TRBJ1-2, the full variable domain reads EAGVVQSPRYKIIEKKQPVAFWCNPISGHNTLYWYLQNLGQGPELLIRYENEEAVDDSQLPKDRFSAERLKGVDSTLKIQPAELGDSAVYLCASSFEGTGYTFGSGTRLTVV.

The genes are TRBV11-2 and TRBJ2-3; perhaps TRBD1 as D (7 bases). The CDR3 runs 16 residues. CDR1 SGHAT and CDR2 FQNNGV come from the germline V gene. V dropped 4 bases and J dropped 5 bases, with 19 bases sitting between them. The CDR3 is CASSSQWRGRGDTQYF. In DNA, the CDR3 is TGTGCCAGCAGCTCCCAATGGAGGGGGCGCGGAGATACGCAGTATTTT.

This clone was detected a few times. V is TRBV4-3 and J is TRBJ2-2, with a tentative D call TRBD2 (5 bases). This CDR3 contains 18 residues. V shed 1 base and J shed 1 base, with 16 bases lying between them. Germline CDR1 reads LGHNA; CDR2 reads YSLEER. The CDR3 nucleotides read TGCGCCAGCAGCCAAGCATTAGCGCAGATGATGAACACCGGGGAGCTGTTTTTT. This sequence encodes CASSQALAQMMNTGELFF.

This clone was observed a few times. V and J are TRBV19 and TRBJ1-1, with 10 positions matching TRBD1. V was pared by 7 bases and J by 6 bases, with 5 bases of the junction left unmatched. The CDR3 totals 13 residues. Germline CDR1 is LNHDA and CDR2 is SQIVND (reference sequence). This CDR3 is CASTTGQGAEAFF. Written as DNA, the CDR3 is TGTGCCAGTACTACAGGACAGGGGGCTGAAGCTTTCTTT.

This clone was counted only a few times. V gene TRBV7-2 combines with J gene TRBJ2-1, with 7 bases fitting TRBD2. Germline loops: CDR1 SGHTA, CDR2 FQGNSA. The ends lost 3 bases at V and 2 bases at J; junction bases unmatched: 4. The CDR3 covers 15 residues. Written as DNA, the CDR3 is TGTGCCAGCAGCTTCACCGGGACTACCTACAATGAGCAGTTCTTC. Translation gives CASSFTGTTYNEQFF.

This clone was counted between two and nine times. This chain connects TRBV10-3 to TRBJ2-3; 14 bases align to TRBD2. With V trimmed by 5 bases and J by 3 bases, 4 bases remained unmatched. Germline CDR1 ENHRY, CDR2 SYGVKD. The CDR3 sequence is 16 residues long. CDR3 sequence reads: CAISPGLAGATDTQYF. In DNA, the CDR3 is TGTGCCATCAGTCCGGGACTAGCGGGAGCGACAGATACGCAGTATTTT.

In this sample, this clone turned up a few times. The J gene is TRBJ2-2, the V gene TRBV19, with 8 bases identical to TRBD2. The germline V gene encodes CDR1 LNHDA and CDR2 SQIVND (reference sequence). This CDR3 region has 14 residues. The trim removed 5 bases at V and 5 bases at J, leaving 4 bases unmatched. CDR3 DNA: TGTGCCAGTAGTCTCTCGGGAGGGACCGGGGAGCTGTTTTTT. Its translation is CASSLSGGTGELFF.

The chain carries TRBV29-1 and TRBJ2-7; 8 bases line up with TRBD1. This CDR3 contains 15 residues. Germline V lookup: CDR1 SQVTM, CDR2 ANQGSEA. Germline trimming cut 7 bases from V and 1 base from J; bases unmatched to any gene: 12. The DNA of the CDR3 is TGCAGCGCCTTGCCCCAGGGGGCGAGTTCCTACGAGCAGTACTTC. Translating gives CSALPQGASSYEQYF.

In this sample, this clone is medium-sized (0.01 to 0.1%). This chain uses TRBV7-9 with TRBJ2-3; TRBD2 aligns across 9 bases. CDR1 is SEHNR, CDR2 FQNEAQ, per germline (reference sequence). The CDR3 runs 15 residues. The trim removed 2 bases at V and 1 base at J, leaving 1 base unmatched. In nucleotides, the CDR3 is TGTGCCAGCAGCTTACGGACTAGCGGCACAGATACGCAGTATTTT. This gives the protein CASSLRTSGTDTQYF. The variable domain in full, completed from reference TRBV7-9 and TRBJ2-3, reads DTGVSQNPRHKITKRGQNVTFRCDPISEHNRLYWYRQTLGQGPEFLTYFQNEAQLEKSRLLSDRFSAERPKGSFSTLEIQRTEQGDSAMYLCASSLRTSGTDTQYFGPGTRLTVL.

The rearrangement joins TRBV7-3 to TRBJ2-2; 9 bases map to TRBD1. Germline V gives CDR1 SGHTA, CDR2 FQGTGA. This CDR3 region has 15 residues. J gave up 4 bases and V 5 bases, and 5 bases lay outside the gene matches. CDR3 loop: CASSPGQGSTGELFF. The CDR3 DNA is TGTGCCAGCAGCCCGGGACAGGGTTCCACCGGGGAGCTGTTTTTT.

In this sample, this clone turned up a few times. The rearrangement uses TRBV9 and TRBJ2-1; D perhaps matches TRBD2 (6 bases). V was clipped by 0 bases and J by 3 bases, with 13 bases between them. CDR1 and CDR2 from the germline V gene are SGDLS and YYNGEE. The CDR3 is 16 residues long. Written as DNA, the CDR3 is TGTGCCAGCAGCGTAGATGGGGCGGGGAACTACAATGAGCAGTTCTTC. Its protein is CASSVDGAGNYNEQFF. The full variable domain, its missing parts supplied by reference TRBV9 and TRBJ2-1, is DSGVTQTPKHLITATGQRVTLRCSPRSGDLSVYWYQQSLDQGLQFLIQYYNGEERAKGNILERFSAQQFPDLHSELNLSSLELGDSALYFCASSVDGAGNYNEQFFGPGTRLTVL.

The chain couples TRBV28 to TRBJ2-5, with 12 bases matching TRBD2. The J call may be mistaken, given a closer DNA end match to TRBJ2-7. Germline values: CDR1 MDHEN, CDR2 SYDVKM. The CDR3 extends over 17 amino acids. CDR3 residues: CASSSTTSGRFYYEQYF. CDR3 DNA: TGTGCCAGCAGTTCAACAACTAGCGGGAGGTTCTACTACGAGCAGTACTTC.

This sequence joins TRBV6-5 and TRBJ1-2, with D tentatively TRBD1 (6 bases). V dropped 2 bases and J dropped 6 bases, with 16 bases sitting between them. From germline, CDR1 is MNHEY and CDR2 SVGAGI. The CDR3 consists of 15 residues. The CDR3 region is CASSYPTGREDGYTF. The CDR3 nucleotides read TGTGCCAGCAGTTACCCCACAGGGAGGGAGGATGGCTACACCTTC.